This T cell receptor beta chain was captured by sequencing in a study of blood T cell repertoires in COVID-19. Study-wide context: Italy, Spain and the United States were the sources of the convalescent and acute COVID-19 samples. T cells, B-cell-depleted T cells, or PBMCs supplied cDNA or gDNA.

Source study methods: Nucleated cell number was recorded as an estimate derived from reference gene primer amplification. Repertoires were generated with immunoSEQ multiplex PCR, while TCRdb's copy carries only in-frame clones and drops some. Clone size and V and J calls were adopted from that table, with D and trimming inferred from the DNA. The sample carries about 110,000 clones, around 90% recorded once. Between the trimmed V and J ends, which lost 0 bases and 9 bases, there was a span of 9 bases. The CDR3 consists of 13 residues. The V gene's germline CDR1 is SGHTA and CDR2 FQGTGA. V and J are TRBV7-3 and TRBJ2-1, with D unclear. Sample: peripheral blood. The origin of this receptor is a human donor in a cohort sampled during active COVID-19. CDR3: CASSLTLAGEQFF. CDR3 bases: TGTGCCAGCAGCTTAACGTTGGCAGGTGAGCAGTTCTTC.